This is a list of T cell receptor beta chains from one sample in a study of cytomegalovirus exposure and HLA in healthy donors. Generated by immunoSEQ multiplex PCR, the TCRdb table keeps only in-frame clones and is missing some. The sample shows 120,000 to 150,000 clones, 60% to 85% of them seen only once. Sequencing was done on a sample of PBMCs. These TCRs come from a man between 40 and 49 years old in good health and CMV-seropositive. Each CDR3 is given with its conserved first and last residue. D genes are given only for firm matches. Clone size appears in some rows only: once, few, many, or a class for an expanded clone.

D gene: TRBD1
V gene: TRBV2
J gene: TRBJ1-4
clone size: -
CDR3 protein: CASSGGTGGFGEKLFF
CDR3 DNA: TGTGCCAGCAGTGGGGGGACAGGGGGTTTCGGGGAAAAACTGTTTTTT

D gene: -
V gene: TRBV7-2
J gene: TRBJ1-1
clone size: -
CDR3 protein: CASGLESGANTEAFF
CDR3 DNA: TGTGCCAGCGGCTTAGAGTCAGGGGCGAACACTGAAGCTTTCTTT

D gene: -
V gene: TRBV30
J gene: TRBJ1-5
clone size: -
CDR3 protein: CAWSTADRQPQHF
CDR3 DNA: TGTGCCTGGAGTACCGCGGATCGTCAGCCCCAGCATTTT

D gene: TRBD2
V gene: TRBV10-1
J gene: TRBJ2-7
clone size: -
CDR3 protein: CASSESLAGGLYEQYF
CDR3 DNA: TGCGCCAGCAGTGAGTCGTTAGCGGGAGGTCTATACGAGCAGTACTTC

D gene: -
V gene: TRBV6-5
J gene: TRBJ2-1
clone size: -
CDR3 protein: CASSYGLAWRDEQFF
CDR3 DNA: TGTGCCAGCAGTTACGGGCTGGCGTGGAGGGATGAGCAGTTCTTC

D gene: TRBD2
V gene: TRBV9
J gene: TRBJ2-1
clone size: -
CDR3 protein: CASSVSGGPNNEQFF
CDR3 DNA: TGTGCCAGCAGCGTATCGGGAGGGCCGAACAATGAGCAGTTCTTC

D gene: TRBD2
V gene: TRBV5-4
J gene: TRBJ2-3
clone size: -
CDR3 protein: CASSPSGSGTDTQYF
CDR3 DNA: TGTGCCAGCAGCCCTAGCGGGAGCGGCACAGATACGCAGTATTTT

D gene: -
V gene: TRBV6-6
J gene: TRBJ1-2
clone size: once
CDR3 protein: CASSYSGRVSSGYTF
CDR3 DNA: TGTGCCAGCAGTTACAGCGGTCGGGTTTCGAGTGGCTACACCTTC

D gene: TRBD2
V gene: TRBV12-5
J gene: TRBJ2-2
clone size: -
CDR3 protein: CASGLSSLAGDTGELFF
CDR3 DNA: TGTGCTAGTGGTTTGAGTTCGCTAGCGGGGGACACCGGGGAGCTGTTTTTT

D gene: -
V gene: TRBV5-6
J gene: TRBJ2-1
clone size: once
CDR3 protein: CASSLRTHSYNEQFF
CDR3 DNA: TGTGCCAGCAGCTTGCGGACACACTCCTACAATGAGCAGTTCTTC

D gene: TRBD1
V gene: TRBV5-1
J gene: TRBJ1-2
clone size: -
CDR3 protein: CASSSPYGQGNNYGYTF
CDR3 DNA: TGCGCCAGCAGCTCCCCTTACGGACAGGGAAATAACTATGGCTACACCTTC

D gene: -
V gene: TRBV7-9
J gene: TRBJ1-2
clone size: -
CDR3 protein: CSSSPPGAAGTF
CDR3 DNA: TGTTCCAGCAGCCCCCCCGGTGCGGCCGGCACCTTC

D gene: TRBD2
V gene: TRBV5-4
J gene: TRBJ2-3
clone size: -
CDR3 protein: CASSSPRTSPEGDTQYF
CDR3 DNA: TGTGCCAGCAGCTCCCCGAGGACTAGCCCCGAAGGGGATACGCAGTATTTT

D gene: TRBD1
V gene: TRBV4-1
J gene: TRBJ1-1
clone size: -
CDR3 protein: CASSYPTGTGGTEAFF
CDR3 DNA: TGCGCCAGCAGCTATCCAACCGGGACAGGGGGAACTGAAGCTTTCTTT

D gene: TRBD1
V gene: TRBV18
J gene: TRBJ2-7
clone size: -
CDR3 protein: CASSTNPGTGFEQYF
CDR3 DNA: TGTGCCAGCTCAACTAATCCCGGGACAGGGTTTGAGCAGTACTTC

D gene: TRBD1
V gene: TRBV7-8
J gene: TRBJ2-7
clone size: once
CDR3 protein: CASSLGQGAGEQYF
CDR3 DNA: TGTGCCAGCAGCCTGGGACAGGGGGCAGGCGAGCAGTACTTC

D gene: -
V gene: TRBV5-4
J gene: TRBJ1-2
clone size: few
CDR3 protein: CASSLYRDGYTF
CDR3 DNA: TGTGCCAGCAGCTTATACAGGGACGGCTACACCTTC

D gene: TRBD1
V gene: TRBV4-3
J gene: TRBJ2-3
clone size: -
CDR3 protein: CASSQQGAGADTQYF
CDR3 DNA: TGCGCCAGCAGCCAACAGGGGGCTGGGGCAGATACGCAGTATTTT

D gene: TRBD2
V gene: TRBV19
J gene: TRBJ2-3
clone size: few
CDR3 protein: CASKSLAGSTDTQYF
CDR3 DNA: TGTGCCAGTAAATCTTTAGCGGGAAGCACAGATACGCAGTATTTT

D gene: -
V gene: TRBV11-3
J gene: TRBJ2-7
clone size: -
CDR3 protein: CASSLASGGTYEQYF
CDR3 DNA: TGTGCCAGCAGCTTAGCCTCCGGAGGGACCTACGAGCAGTACTTC

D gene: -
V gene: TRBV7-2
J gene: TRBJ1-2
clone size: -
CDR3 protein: CASSLATHREYGYTF
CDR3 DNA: TGTGCCAGCAGCTTAGCGACCCACAGGGAATATGGCTACACCTTC

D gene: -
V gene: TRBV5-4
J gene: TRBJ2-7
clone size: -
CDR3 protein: CASSPPKASFNEQYF
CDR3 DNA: TGTGCCAGCAGCCCCCCGAAGGCTAGCTTCAACGAGCAGTACTTC

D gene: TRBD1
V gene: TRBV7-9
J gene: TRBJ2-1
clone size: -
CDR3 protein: CASRKGQGVNEQFF
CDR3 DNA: TGTGCCAGCAGAAAGGGACAGGGAGTAAATGAGCAGTTCTTC

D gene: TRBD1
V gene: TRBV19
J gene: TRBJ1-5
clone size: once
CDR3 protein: CASSLRGTGGFYSNQPQHF
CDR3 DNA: TGTGCCAGTAGTTTACGCGGGACAGGGGGGTTTTATAGCAATCAGCCCCAGCATTTT

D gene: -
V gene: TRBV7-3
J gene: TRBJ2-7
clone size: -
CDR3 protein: CASSLRGPPGEQYF
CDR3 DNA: TGTGCCAGCAGCTTAAGGGGCCCCCCAGGCGAGCAGTACTTC

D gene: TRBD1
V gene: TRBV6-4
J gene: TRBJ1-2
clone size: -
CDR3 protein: CASSDSTGVGYTF
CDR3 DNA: TGTGCCAGCAGTGATTCCACAGGGGTTGGCTACACCTTC

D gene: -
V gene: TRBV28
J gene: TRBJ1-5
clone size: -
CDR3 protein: CASSLGPGNQPQHF
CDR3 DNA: TGTGCCAGCAGTTTAGGCCCGGGAAATCAGCCCCAGCATTTT

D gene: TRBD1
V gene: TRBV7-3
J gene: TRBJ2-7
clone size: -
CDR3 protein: CASSFAGTGAYEQYF
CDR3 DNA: TGTGCCAGCAGCTTCGCCGGGACAGGGGCCTACGAGCAGTACTTC

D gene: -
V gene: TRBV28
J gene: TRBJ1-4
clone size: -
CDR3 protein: CASSPPYRAVVEKLFF
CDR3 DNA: TGTGCCAGCAGTCCACCCTACAGGGCCGTCGTTGAAAAACTGTTTTTT

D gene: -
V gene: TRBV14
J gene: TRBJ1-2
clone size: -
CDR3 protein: CASSQDTRPNYGYTF
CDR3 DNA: TGTGCCAGCAGCCAAGATACGAGGCCTAACTATGGCTACACCTTC

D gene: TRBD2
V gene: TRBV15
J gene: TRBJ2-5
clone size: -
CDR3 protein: CATSVLKWGLAGGTGETQYF
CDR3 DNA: TGTGCCACCAGCGTGCTTAAGTGGGGACTAGCGGGAGGAACGGGAGAGACCCAGTACTTC

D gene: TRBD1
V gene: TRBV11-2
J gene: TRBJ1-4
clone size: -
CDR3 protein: CASSMIQTGSNEKLFF
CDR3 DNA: TGTGCCAGCAGCATGATCCAGACAGGGTCTAATGAAAAACTGTTTTTT

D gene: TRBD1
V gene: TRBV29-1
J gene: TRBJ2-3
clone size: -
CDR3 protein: CSAAATGIADTQYF
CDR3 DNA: TGCAGCGCCGCCGCGACAGGGATAGCAGATACGCAGTATTTT

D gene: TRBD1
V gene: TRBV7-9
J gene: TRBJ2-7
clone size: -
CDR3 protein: CASSLEPGQGVREQYF
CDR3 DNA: TGTGCCAGCAGCTTAGAGCCGGGACAGGGGGTTCGCGAGCAGTACTTC

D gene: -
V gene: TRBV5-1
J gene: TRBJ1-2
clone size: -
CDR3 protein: CASSLGQSSNYGYTF
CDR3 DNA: TGCGCCAGCAGCTTGGGACAGAGCTCTAACTATGGCTACACCTTC

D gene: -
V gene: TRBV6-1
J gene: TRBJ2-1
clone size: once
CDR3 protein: CASSAGQAGYNEQFF
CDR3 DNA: TGTGCCAGCAGTGCCGGGCAGGCGGGGTACAATGAGCAGTTCTTC

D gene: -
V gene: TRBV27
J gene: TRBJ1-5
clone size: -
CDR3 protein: CASSPSGGGNQPQHF
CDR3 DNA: TGTGCCAGCAGTCCCTCTGGGGGCGGCAATCAGCCCCAGCATTTT

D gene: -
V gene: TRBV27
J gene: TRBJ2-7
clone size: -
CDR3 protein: CASSAAYEQYF
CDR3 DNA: TGTGCCAGCAGTGCGGCCTACGAGCAGTACTTC

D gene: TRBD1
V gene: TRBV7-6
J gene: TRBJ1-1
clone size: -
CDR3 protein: CASSLESGQGGMWTEAFF
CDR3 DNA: TGTGCCAGCAGCTTAGAATCGGGTCAGGGGGGTATGTGGACTGAAGCTTTCTTT

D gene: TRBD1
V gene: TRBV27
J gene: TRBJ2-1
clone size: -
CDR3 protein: CASSLLLNRGGHEQFF
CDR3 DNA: TGTGCCAGCAGTCTACTCTTGAACCGAGGGGGCCATGAGCAGTTCTTC

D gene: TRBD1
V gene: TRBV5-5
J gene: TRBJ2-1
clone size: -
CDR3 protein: CASSFVILPGQGNNEQFF
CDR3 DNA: TGTGCCAGCAGCTTCGTGATTTTGCCGGGACAGGGTAACAATGAGCAGTTCTTC